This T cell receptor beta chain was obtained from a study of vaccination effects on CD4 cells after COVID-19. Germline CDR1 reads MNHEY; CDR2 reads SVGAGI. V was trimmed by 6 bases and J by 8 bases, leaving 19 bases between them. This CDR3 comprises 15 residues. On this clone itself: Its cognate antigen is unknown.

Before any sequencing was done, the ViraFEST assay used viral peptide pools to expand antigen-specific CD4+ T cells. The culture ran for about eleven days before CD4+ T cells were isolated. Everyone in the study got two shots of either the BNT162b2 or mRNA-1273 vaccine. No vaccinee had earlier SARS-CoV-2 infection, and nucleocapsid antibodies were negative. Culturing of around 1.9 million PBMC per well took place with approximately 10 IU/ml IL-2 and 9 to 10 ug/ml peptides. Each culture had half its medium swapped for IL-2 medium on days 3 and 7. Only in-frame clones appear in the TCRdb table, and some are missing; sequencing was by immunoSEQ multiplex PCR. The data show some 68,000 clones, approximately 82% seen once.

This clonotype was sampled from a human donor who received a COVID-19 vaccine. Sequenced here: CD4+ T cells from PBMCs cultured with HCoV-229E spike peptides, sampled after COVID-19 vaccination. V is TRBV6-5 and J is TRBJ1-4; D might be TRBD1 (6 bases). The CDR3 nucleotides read TGTGCCAGCAGCCGCGGACAGCCGATACGGGAAAAACTGTTTTTT. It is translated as CASSRGQPIREKLFF.